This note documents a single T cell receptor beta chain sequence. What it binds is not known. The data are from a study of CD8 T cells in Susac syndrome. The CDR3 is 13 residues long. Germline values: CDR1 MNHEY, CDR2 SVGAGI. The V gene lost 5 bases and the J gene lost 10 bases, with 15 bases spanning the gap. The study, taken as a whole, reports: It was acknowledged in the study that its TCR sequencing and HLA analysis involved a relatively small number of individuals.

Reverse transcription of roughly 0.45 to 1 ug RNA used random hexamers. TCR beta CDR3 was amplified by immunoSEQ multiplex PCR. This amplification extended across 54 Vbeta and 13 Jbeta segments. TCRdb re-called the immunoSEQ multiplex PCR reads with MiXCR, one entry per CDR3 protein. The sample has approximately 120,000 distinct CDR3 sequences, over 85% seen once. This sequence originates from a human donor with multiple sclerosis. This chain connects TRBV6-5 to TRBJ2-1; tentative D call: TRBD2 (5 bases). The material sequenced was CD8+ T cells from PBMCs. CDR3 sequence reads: CASSPTGEREQFF. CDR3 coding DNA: TGTGCCAGCAGTCCCACCGGGGAAAGGGAGCAGTTCTTC.